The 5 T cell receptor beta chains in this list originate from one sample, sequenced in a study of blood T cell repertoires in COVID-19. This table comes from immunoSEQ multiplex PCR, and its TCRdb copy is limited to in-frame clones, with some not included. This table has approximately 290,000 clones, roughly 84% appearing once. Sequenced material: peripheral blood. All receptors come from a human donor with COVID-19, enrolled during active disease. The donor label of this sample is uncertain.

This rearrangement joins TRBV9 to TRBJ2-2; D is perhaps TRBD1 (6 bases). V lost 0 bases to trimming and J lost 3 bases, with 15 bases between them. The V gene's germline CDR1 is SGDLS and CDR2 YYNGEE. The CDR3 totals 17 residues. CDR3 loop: CASSVGVGGGDTGELFF. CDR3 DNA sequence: TGTGCCAGCAGCGTAGGGGTTGGGGGCGGAGACACCGGGGAGCTGTTTTTT.

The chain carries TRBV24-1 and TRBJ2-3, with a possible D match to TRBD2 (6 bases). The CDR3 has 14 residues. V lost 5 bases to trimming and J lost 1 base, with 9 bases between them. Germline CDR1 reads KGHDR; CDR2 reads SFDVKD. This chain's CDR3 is CATSGWGGTDTQYF. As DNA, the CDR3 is TGTGCCACCAGTGGATGGGGGGGCACAGATACGCAGTATTTT.

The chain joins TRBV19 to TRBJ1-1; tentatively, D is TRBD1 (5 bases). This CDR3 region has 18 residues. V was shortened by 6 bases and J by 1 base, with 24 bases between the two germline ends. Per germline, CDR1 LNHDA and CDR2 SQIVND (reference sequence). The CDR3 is CASSLIHPGGRQNTEAFF. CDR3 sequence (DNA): TGTGCCAGTAGCCTCATACATCCCGGGGGACGGCAGAACACTGAAGCTTTCTTT.

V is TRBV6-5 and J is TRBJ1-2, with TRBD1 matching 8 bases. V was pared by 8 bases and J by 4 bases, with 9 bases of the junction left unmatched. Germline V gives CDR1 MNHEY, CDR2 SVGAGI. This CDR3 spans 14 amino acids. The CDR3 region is CASLNDRGSYGYTF. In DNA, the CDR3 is TGTGCCAGCCTGAATGACAGGGGATCCTATGGCTACACCTTC.

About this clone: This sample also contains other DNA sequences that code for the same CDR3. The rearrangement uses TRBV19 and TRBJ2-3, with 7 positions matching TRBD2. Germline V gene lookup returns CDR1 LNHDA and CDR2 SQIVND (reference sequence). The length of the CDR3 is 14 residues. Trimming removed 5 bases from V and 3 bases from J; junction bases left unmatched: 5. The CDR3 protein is CASSPTGGTDTQYF. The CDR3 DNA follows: TGTGCCAGTAGTCCCACCGGGGGGACAGATACGCAGTATTTT. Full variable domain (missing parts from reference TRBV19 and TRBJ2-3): DGGITQSPKYLFRKEGQNVTLSCEQNLNHDAMYWYRQDPGQGLRLIYYSQIVNDFQKGDIAEGYSVSREKKESFPLTVTSAQKNPTAFYLCASSPTGGTDTQYFGPGTRLTVL.